This T cell receptor (beta chain) was observed in a study of OX40 agonist ivuxolimab in advanced cancers. After removal of 6 bases from V and 3 bases from J, the junction contained 16 bases not matched to a gene. CDR3 length equals 17 residues. Germline loops: CDR1 LNHDA, CDR2 SQIVND (reference sequence). The assay was immunoSEQ multiplex PCR, and TCRdb's table has in-frame clones only and misses some. The repertoire holds 50,000 to 65,000 clones, about 83% seen once, with approximately 0.61% in the top ten. The gene calls are TRBV19 and TRBJ2-7, with 8 bases that match TRBD2. The clonotype comes from an adult with an advanced solid tumor such as melanoma, head and neck, liver or kidney cancer. The source was CD4+ or CD8+ T cells sorted from blood, collected in a trial of the OX40 agonist ivuxolimab. CDR3 protein: CASSLKPPGGQGYEQYF. CDR3 in DNA: TGTGCCAGTAGCCTTAAACCACCGGGGGGGCAAGGCTACGAGCAGTACTTC.